These 32 T cell receptor beta chains originate from one sample sequenced in a study of blood T cell repertoires in COVID-19. Sequencing was performed with immunoSEQ multiplex PCR; in TCRdb, only in-frame clones are kept and a portion is missing. Of some 140,000 clones in the sample, approximately 85% were seen once. The sample was peripheral blood. Receptor source: a man in his 60s with COVID-19, enrolled during active disease.

The chain joins TRBV19 to TRBJ1-2; 7 bases match TRBD1. Trimming took 2 bases from V and 0 from J; bases not matched to a gene: 6. The length of the CDR3 is 16 residues. Germline lookup yields CDR1 LNHDA and CDR2 SQIVND (reference sequence). The CDR3 reads CASSIYGQGANYGYTF. The DNA for the CDR3 is TGTGCCAGTAGTATATATGGCCAGGGGGCTAACTATGGCTACACCTTC.

The chain is built from TRBV24-1 and TRBJ1-2, with D possibly TRBD1 on 5 matching bases. The V gene lost 0 bases and the J gene lost 4 bases, with 5 bases spanning the gap. The CDR3 is made up of 13 amino acids. Germline-derived CDR1 and CDR2 are KGHDR and SFDVKD. CDR3 protein: CATSDLTGYGYTF. The CDR3, as DNA: TGTGCCACCAGTGATTTGACAGGCTATGGCTACACCTTC.

This clone is a singleton in its sample. This specimen includes other DNA sequences encoding the same CDR3. This chain joins TRBV7-2 and TRBJ2-5; TRBD2 agrees at 7 bases. The V and J ends lost 3 bases and 5 bases, in that order; junction bases with no gene match: 6. Germline CDR1 SGHTA, CDR2 FQGNSA. CDR3 length equals 14 residues. The CDR3 is CASSLAGVGETQYF. CDR3 coding DNA: TGTGCCAGCAGCTTGGCGGGAGTGGGGGAGACCCAGTACTTC.

The rearrangement uses TRBV5-4 and TRBJ2-3, with D possibly matching TRBD2 (6 bases). Between the trimmed V and J ends, which lost 0 bases and 4 bases, there was a span of 9 bases. This CDR3 has 14 residues. Germline loops: CDR1 SGHNT, CDR2 YYREEE (reference sequence). CDR3 residues: CASSLGRVSDTQYF. The CDR3 coding sequence is TGTGCCAGCAGCTTGGGGAGGGTTTCAGATACGCAGTATTTT.

The genes are TRBV11-2 and TRBJ2-1, with TRBD1 identical over 8 bases. CDR1 SGHAT and CDR2 FQNNGV come from the germline V gene. The length of the CDR3 is 16 residues. The ends lost 4 bases at V and 6 bases at J; junction bases unmatched: 11. CDR3 in DNA: TGTGCCAGCAGCTGGGCCGGGACAGGTCGGGTCAATGAGCAGTTCTTC. Translating gives CASSWAGTGRVNEQFF.

The chain combines TRBV19 with TRBJ2-2; D is undetermined. Germline CDR1 LNHDA, CDR2 SQIVND (reference sequence). The V gene lost 5 bases and the J gene lost 1 base, with 11 bases spanning the gap. This CDR3 spans 15 amino acids. CDR3 sequence reads: CASSLLRQNTGELFF. DNA of the CDR3: TGTGCCAGTAGTCTCCTGAGACAGAACACCGGGGAGCTGTTTTTT.

V usage is TRBV7-2 and J usage is TRBJ1-1, with D possibly matching TRBD1 (5 bases). CDR3 length: 15 residues. V was cut by 5 bases and J by 0 bases, with 13 bases left in between. Germline-derived CDR1 and CDR2 are SGHTA and FQGNSA. CDR3 region: CASSPLTGMNTEAFF. DNA for the CDR3: TGTGCCAGCAGCCCTCTCACAGGAATGAACACTGAAGCTTTCTTT. Drawing the rest from reference TRBV7-2 and TRBJ1-1, the complete variable domain is GAGVSQSPSNKVTEKGKDVELRCDPISGHTALYWYRQSLGQGLEFLIYFQGNSAPDKSGLPSDRFSAERTGGSVSTLTIQRTQQEDSAVYLCASSPLTGMNTEAFFGQGTRLTVV.

This clone was seen more than once but under ten times. The chain recombines TRBV29-1 with TRBJ2-7, with TRBD1 as a possible D gene (6 bases). Germline V gives CDR1 SQVTM, CDR2 ANQGSEA. Trimming cost V 5 bases and J 1 base, with 9 bases left between them. CDR3 length: 12 residues. CDR3 region: CSVKTGSYEQYF. CDR3 sequence (DNA): TGCAGCGTTAAGACAGGATCCTACGAGCAGTACTTC.

V usage is TRBV29-1 and J usage is TRBJ1-2; no reliable D call. This CDR3 has 12 residues. Germline V gives CDR1 SQVTM, CDR2 ANQGSEA. The V end was cut by 5 bases, the J end by 1 base, with 8 bases between. In DNA form, the CDR3 reads TGCAGCGTTTGGGAGGGTAACTATGGCTACACCTTC. Translating it yields CSVWEGNYGYTF.

The rearrangement uses TRBV28 and TRBJ1-5; TRBD1 matches at 7 bases. J was trimmed by 6 bases and V by 8 bases; bases with no gene match: 10. Looked up from germline, CDR1 is MDHEN and CDR2 is SYDVKM. The CDR3 has 14 residues. CDR3 region: CASWGDRVSQPQHF. Here the CDR3 DNA reads TGTGCCAGCTGGGGAGACAGGGTCAGTCAGCCCCAGCATTTT.

The genes are TRBV6-5 and TRBJ1-2, with a weak D call TRBD1 (5 bases). Germline CDR1 MNHEY, CDR2 SVGAGI. This CDR3 has 14 amino acids. V dropped 5 bases and J dropped 6 bases, with 16 bases sitting between them. The CDR3 bases are TGTGCCAGCAGTCTTAACAGGAAAGGACATGGCTACACCTTC. It translates to CASSLNRKGHGYTF.

The V and J genes are TRBV7-2 and TRBJ2-7, with TRBD1 identical over 10 bases. V trimming: 5 bases; J trimming: 3 bases; junction bases outside the gene matches: 4. CDR1 SGHTA and CDR2 FQGNSA come from the germline V gene. The CDR3 length is 14 residues. This CDR3 reads CASSGQGVIYEQYF. The CDR3 DNA reads TGTGCCAGCAGCGGACAGGGGGTTATCTACGAGCAGTACTTC.

The J gene is TRBJ1-6, the V gene TRBV14; D not resolved. Looked up from germline, CDR1 is SGHDN and CDR2 is FVKESK. The ends were cut back, 0 bases at V and 10 bases at J, with 10 bases in the middle. This CDR3 contains 14 residues. The CDR3 region has the DNA TGTGCCAGCAGCCAAGATTACGCCGGGTCACCCCTCCACTTT. As protein: CASSQDYAGSPLHF.

This clone came up once. The chain recombines TRBV7-9 with TRBJ2-4; D gene ambiguous. The CDR3 sequence is 17 residues long. The ends were cut back, 5 bases at V and 0 bases at J, with 17 bases in the middle. Germline V gives CDR1 SEHNR, CDR2 FQNEAQ (reference sequence). The CDR3 here is CASSPPWPGVAKNIQYF. CDR3 nucleotide sequence: TGTGCCAGCAGCCCACCATGGCCAGGCGTAGCCAAAAACATTCAGTACTTC.

The chain couples TRBV30 to TRBJ2-1, with D unclear. This CDR3 has 12 residues. V dropped 0 bases and J dropped 6 bases, with 6 bases sitting between them. Germline V CDR1 and CDR2: GTSNPN, SVGIG (reference sequence). The CDR3 DNA follows: TGTGCCTGGAGTGTACTTCCCAATGAGCAGTTCTTC. The encoded protein is CAWSVLPNEQFF.

This clone has more than one count but fewer than ten. This chain uses TRBV7-2 with TRBJ2-7, with 10 bases matching TRBD1. This CDR3 region has 15 residues. Germline V gene data show CDR1 as SGHTA and CDR2 as FQGNSA. V shed 5 bases, J shed 5 bases, and the junction held 9 bases outside the gene matches. The CDR3 sequence is CASSPGTGAIHEQYF. The CDR3 nucleotides read TGTGCCAGCAGCCCCGGGACAGGGGCAATCCACGAGCAGTACTTC.

DNA for the CDR3: TGCGCCAGCAGTGACCAGGGGAATCAGCCCCAGCATTTT. This codes for CASSDQGNQPQHF. This chain connects TRBV10-2 to TRBJ1-5, with D maybe TRBD1 (6 bases). V gave up 3 bases and J gave up 4 bases, with 7 bases separating them. The CDR3 contains 13 residues. Per germline, CDR1 WSHSY and CDR2 SAAADI.

This clone showed up just a few times. The CDR3 region has the DNA TGTGCCAGCAGCCCCGGACGGGAAACTGAAGCTTTCTTT. Its protein is CASSPGRETEAFF. The gene calls are TRBV7-2 and TRBJ1-1; D ambiguous. Germline V gene lookup returns CDR1 SGHTA and CDR2 FQGNSA. The CDR3 loop spans 13 amino acids. V was shortened by 5 bases and J by 5 bases, with 12 bases between the two germline ends.

The V call is TRBV5-1, the J call TRBJ2-7, with a weak D call TRBD1 (9 bases). Looked up from germline, CDR1 is SGHRS and CDR2 is YFSETQ. The CDR3 sequence is 14 residues long. V lost 4 bases, J lost 4 bases, and 15 bases lay in between. The CDR3 DNA reads TGCGCCAGCAGCCGGGAGGGACAGGGTTACGAGCAGTACTTC. Protein sequence: CASSREGQGYEQYF.

In its sample, this clone was seen once. This chain links TRBV14 with TRBJ2-1; possible D gene TRBD2, 7 bases. Between the trimmed V and J ends, which lost 2 bases and 5 bases, there was a span of 22 bases. The CDR3 has 18 residues. Germline lookup yields CDR1 SGHDN and CDR2 FVKESK. The CDR3 is CASSQNLWGGVPNNEQFF. CDR3 nucleotide sequence: TGTGCCAGCAGCCAAAATTTGTGGGGGGGCGTTCCGAACAATGAGCAGTTCTTC.

This chain uses TRBV9 with TRBJ2-1; D unclear. The V and J ends lost 4 bases and 1 base respectively, with 18 bases between them. CDR1 SGDLS and CDR2 YYNGEE come from the germline V gene. CDR3 length: 17 residues. The CDR3 DNA reads TGTGCCAGCAGCCCCAGACAAGGTTCTGGATCCTACAATGAGCAGTTCTTC. This sequence encodes CASSPRQGSGSYNEQFF. The complete variable domain, with remaining parts taken from reference TRBV9 and TRBJ2-1, reads DSGVTQTPKHLITATGQRVTLRCSPRSGDLSVYWYQQSLDQGLQFLIQYYNGEERAKGNILERFSAQQFPDLHSELNLSSLELGDSALYFCASSPRQGSGSYNEQFFGPGTRLTVL.

This chain connects TRBV6-6 to TRBJ2-5; 16 nucleotides line up with TRBD2. The CDR3 loop spans 15 amino acids. The V segment lost 6 bases and the J segment 5 bases; nucleotides outside the gene matches: 3. Germline V gives CDR1 MNHNY, CDR2 SVGAGI (reference sequence). For the CDR3, the DNA is TGTGCCAGCAGAGCGGGACTAGCGGGGGGGGAGACCCAGTACTTC. Protein product: CASRAGLAGGETQYF.

J is TRBJ1-5 and V is TRBV30; D remains ambiguous. Germline V gene data show CDR1 as GTSNPN and CDR2 as SVGIG (reference sequence). The CDR3 extends over 12 amino acids. Trimming removed 8 bases at V and 6 bases at J, with 14 bases between. In DNA form, the CDR3 reads TGTGCCGGCGGCCGGGTGGGTCAGCCCCAGCATTTT. It yields the protein CAGGRVGQPQHF. The whole variable domain, remainder taken from reference TRBV30 and TRBJ1-5, is SQTIHQWPATLVQPVGSPLSLECTVEGTSNPNLYWYRQAAGRGLQLLFYSVGIGQISSEVPQNLSASRPQDRQFILSSKKLLLSDSGFYLCAGGRVGQPQHFGDGTRLSIL.

This clone has only a few counts. The rearrangement links TRBV15 to TRBJ2-2; no reliable D call. The CDR3 runs to 14 residues. Germline V gene data show CDR1 as LNHNV and CDR2 as YYDKDF (reference sequence). V lost 0 bases and J 5 bases, leaving 7 bases between the germline ends. CDR3 residues: CATSRDPQTGELFF. CDR3 coding DNA: TGTGCCACCAGCAGAGATCCTCAGACCGGGGAGCTGTTTTTT.

DNA for the CDR3: TGTGCCAGTAGTATTGGAATAGGAGGGTATGAGCAGTTCTTC. Protein product: CASSIGIGGYEQFF. The V and J genes are TRBV19 and TRBJ2-1, with D perhaps matching TRBD2 (6 bases). This CDR3 region has 14 residues. Trimming cost V 3 bases and J 8 bases, with 14 bases left between them. The germline V gene encodes CDR1 LNHDA and CDR2 SQIVND (reference sequence).

The chain uses TRBV7-2 and TRBJ2-3, with D perhaps TRBD2 (6 bases). This CDR3 has 14 amino acids. The germline V gene has CDR1 SGHTA and CDR2 FQGNSA. Trimming shortened V by 4 bases and J by 2 bases, and 10 bases separated the two germline ends. Here the CDR3 DNA reads TGTGCCAGCAGCTCGGGACTCTTCACAGATACGCAGTATTTT. It is translated as CASSSGLFTDTQYF.

This chain connects TRBV24-1 to TRBJ2-1, with unresolved D. V shed 1 base and J shed 6 bases, with 3 bases lying between them. The CDR3 has 12 amino acids. CDR1 KGHDR and CDR2 SFDVKD come from the germline V gene. The CDR3 DNA follows: TGTGCCACCAGTGATTTCGGCAATGAGCAGTTCTTC. Translation gives CATSDFGNEQFF.

The genes are TRBV7-2 and TRBJ1-6; 7 bases are shared with TRBD1. The germline V gene encodes CDR1 SGHTA and CDR2 FQGNSA. This CDR3 is 17 amino acids long. Trimming cost V 5 bases and J 6 bases; bases outside gene matches: 13. In nucleotides, the CDR3 is TGTGCCAGCAGCCCCTTTAAGGGACAGTTCATTAATTCACCCCTCCACTTT. Translating gives CASSPFKGQFINSPLHF.

This clone was seen just once. The chain is built from TRBV6-5 and TRBJ1-2; TRBD1 is a possible D gene (6 bases). Trimming pared 4 bases from V and 4 bases from J, leaving 19 bases between. The V gene's germline CDR1 is MNHEY and CDR2 SVGAGI. The CDR3 is made up of 16 amino acids. CDR3 DNA sequence: TGTGCCAGCAGTTCTGGGGCGAGCAGGGGTCTCTATGGCTACACCTTC. It specifies CASSSGASRGLYGYTF.

The V call is TRBV7-9, the J call TRBJ1-5, with D tentatively TRBD1 (5 bases). The germline V gene encodes CDR1 SEHNR and CDR2 FQNEAQ (reference sequence). The V gene lost 5 bases and the J gene lost 9 bases, with 17 bases spanning the gap. The CDR3 loop spans 14 amino acids. CDR3 coding DNA: TGTGCCAGCAGCCAAGGCCAGGGAAGGGGGCCCCAGCATTTT. Translated, it gives CASSQGQGRGPQHF.

The gene calls are TRBV16 and TRBJ1-2; D might be TRBD1 (5 bases). The V and J ends lost 4 bases and 5 bases respectively, with 20 bases between them. The germline V gene encodes CDR1 KGHSY and CDR2 FQNENV. The CDR3 is 16 residues long. Written as DNA, the CDR3 is TGTGCCAGCAGCCCGGGGACTTCCCTGGCTGGGTATGGCTACACCTTC. The encoded protein is CASSPGTSLAGYGYTF.

The V call is TRBV18, the J call TRBJ1-5; TRBD1 might be the D (5 bases). The CDR3 runs to 15 residues. Germline V lookup: CDR1 KGHSH, CDR2 LQKENI. Between the trimmed V and J ends, which lost 2 bases and 3 bases, there was a span of 11 bases. CDR3 amino acids: CASSPGAQDNQPQHF. The DNA for the CDR3 is TGTGCCAGCTCACCAGGCGCACAGGACAATCAGCCCCAGCATTTT.